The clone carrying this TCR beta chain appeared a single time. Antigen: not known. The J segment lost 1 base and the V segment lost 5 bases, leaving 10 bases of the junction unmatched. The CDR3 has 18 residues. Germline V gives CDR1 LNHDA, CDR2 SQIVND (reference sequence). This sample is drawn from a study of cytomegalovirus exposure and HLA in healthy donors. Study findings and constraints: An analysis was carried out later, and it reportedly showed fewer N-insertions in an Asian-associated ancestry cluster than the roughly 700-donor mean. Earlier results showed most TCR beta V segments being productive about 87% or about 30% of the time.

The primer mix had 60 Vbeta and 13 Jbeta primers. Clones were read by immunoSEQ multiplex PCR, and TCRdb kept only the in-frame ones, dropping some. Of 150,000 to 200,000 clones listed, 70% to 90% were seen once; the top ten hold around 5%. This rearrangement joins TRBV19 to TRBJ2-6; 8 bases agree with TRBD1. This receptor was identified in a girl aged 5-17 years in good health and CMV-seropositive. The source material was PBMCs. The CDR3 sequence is CASSVTGGLFSGANVLTF. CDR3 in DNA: TGTGCCAGTAGTGTCACAGGGGGTCTGTTTTCTGGGGCCAACGTCCTGACTTTC.